This is a list of T cell receptor beta chains from one sample in a study of cytomegalovirus exposure and HLA in healthy donors. TCRdb's table, derived via immunoSEQ multiplex PCR, lists solely in-frame clones and lacks some. Seen here are some 78,000 clones, 80% observed once, and the top ten hold approximately 23%. Material: PBMCs. The receptors originated from a woman aged 45-65 years in good health and CMV-seropositive. Both conserved end residues are part of each CDR3. A D gene is named only where the DNA matches it firmly. Not every row has a clone size; where given, it reads once, few, many or a size class.

CDR3 protein,CDR3 DNA,J gene,D gene,V gene,clone size
CASRRGRGWNYGYTF,TGCGCCAGCAGGAGAGGAAGGGGTTGGAACTATGGCTACACCTTC,TRBJ1-2,-,TRBV10-2,-
CASSQVTLQETQYF,TGCGCCAGCAGCCAGGTGACTTTACAAGAGACCCAGTACTTC,TRBJ2-5,-,TRBV4-1,-
CASSPDRAEAFF,TGTGCCAGCTCCCCAGACAGGGCTGAAGCTTTCTTT,TRBJ1-1,TRBD1,TRBV18,-
CASRYELAGFEQYF,TGCGCCAGCAGGTACGAACTAGCGGGCTTCGAGCAGTACTTC,TRBJ2-7,TRBD2,TRBV5-1,-
CASSLTGVDQPQHF,TGTGCCAGTAGTCTTACAGGGGTAGATCAGCCCCAGCATTTT,TRBJ1-5,TRBD1,TRBV19,-
CAISDSRSIRTEAFF,TGTGCCATCAGTGACTCCAGGTCCATCAGGACTGAAGCTTTCTTT,TRBJ1-1,-,TRBV10-3,-
CASSKPGTTNEKLFF,TGTGCCAGCAGCAAACCCGGGACAACTAATGAAAAACTGTTTTTT,TRBJ1-4,-,TRBV7-2,-
CASSFRAGRNQPQHF,TGTGCCAGCAGTTTCCGGGCAGGGCGAAATCAGCCCCAGCATTTT,TRBJ1-5,-,TRBV27,-
CASSSPGQGAYGYTF,TGTGCCAGCAGCTCGCCCGGACAGGGGGCCTATGGCTACACCTTC,TRBJ1-2,TRBD1,TRBV7-6,-
CASSFTGIPRRTEAFF,TGTGCCAGCAGCTTTACAGGTATCCCCCGGCGGACTGAAGCTTTCTTT,TRBJ1-1,-,TRBV11-2,once
CATAPTGTDEAFF,TGTGCCACTGCGCCAACCGGGACAGATGAAGCTTTCTTT,TRBJ1-1,TRBD1,TRBV10-3,once
CASSRQSLYEQYF,TGTGCCAGCTCCCGACAGAGCCTTTACGAGCAGTACTTC,TRBJ2-7,-,TRBV18,-
CASSSRSGFTEAFF,TGTGCCAGCAGTAGCAGGTCTGGTTTCACTGAAGCTTTCTTT,TRBJ1-1,-,TRBV2,once
CASSFPGLVREQYF,TGTGCCAGCAGCTTCCCGGGACTAGTGCGCGAGCAGTACTTC,TRBJ2-7,TRBD2,TRBV5-6,-
CASSPITGRHTGELFF,TGCGCCAGCAGCCCGATCACAGGTCGACACACCGGGGAGCTGTTTTTT,TRBJ2-2,-,TRBV5-1,-
CASSLGAANLYGYTF,TGTGCCAGCAGCTTAGGGGCCGCCAACCTCTATGGCTACACCTTC,TRBJ1-2,-,TRBV7-9,-